The present T cell receptor (beta chain) was sequenced within a study of T cells in Graves' hyperthyroidism and ophthalmopathy. The source material, RNA transcripts, was used to amplify TCR beta CDR3 regions. The HTBI primer set drove a first-round RT-PCR of the TCR CDR3. TCRdb reprocessed the multiplex PCR reads with MiXCR, giving one entry per CDR3 protein. Of 700,000 or so distinct CDR3 sequences listed, roughly 15% are singletons. In germline, CDR1 is SQVTM, CDR2 ANQGSEA. Trimming left V 1 base short and J 3 bases short, with 12 bases between. CDR3 size: 15 residues. This TCR came from a man between 18 and 29 years old with Graves' hyperthyroidism. The sequenced sample was blood. V and J are TRBV29-1 and TRBJ2-2; weak D call: TRBD1 (6 bases). The CDR3 coding sequence is TGCAGCGTTGAAGCAGGGGATCGCTACACCGGGGAGCTGTTTTTT. As protein: CSVEAGDRYTGELFF.